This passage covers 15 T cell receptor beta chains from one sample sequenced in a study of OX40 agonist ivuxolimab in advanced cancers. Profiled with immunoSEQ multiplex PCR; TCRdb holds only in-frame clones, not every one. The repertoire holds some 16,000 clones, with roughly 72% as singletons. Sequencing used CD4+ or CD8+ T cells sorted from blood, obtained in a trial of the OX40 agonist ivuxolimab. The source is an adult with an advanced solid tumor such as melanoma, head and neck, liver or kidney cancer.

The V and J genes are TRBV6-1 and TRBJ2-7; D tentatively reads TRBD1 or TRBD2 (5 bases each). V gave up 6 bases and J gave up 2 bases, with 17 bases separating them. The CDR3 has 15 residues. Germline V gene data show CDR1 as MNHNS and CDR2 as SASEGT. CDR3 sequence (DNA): TGTGCCAGCAGGTACGCAGGGAGACCTACCTACGAGCAGTACTTC. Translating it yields CASRYAGRPTYEQYF.

CDR3 nucleotides: TGCAGCGGGGGGGAGAACACTGAAGCTTTCTTT. As protein: CSGGENTEAFF. The chain couples TRBV29-1 to TRBJ1-1, with D possibly TRBD1 on 5 matching bases. The CDR3 is 11 residues long. Looked up from germline, CDR1 is SQVTM and CDR2 is ANQGSEA. Trimming shortened V by 7 bases and J by 1 base, and 7 bases separated the two germline ends.

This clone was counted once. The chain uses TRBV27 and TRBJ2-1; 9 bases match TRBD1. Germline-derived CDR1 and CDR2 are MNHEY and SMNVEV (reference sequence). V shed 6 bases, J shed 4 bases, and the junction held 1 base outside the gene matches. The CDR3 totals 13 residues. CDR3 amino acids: CASRTGGYNEQFF. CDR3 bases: TGTGCCAGCAGGACAGGGGGGTACAATGAGCAGTTCTTC.

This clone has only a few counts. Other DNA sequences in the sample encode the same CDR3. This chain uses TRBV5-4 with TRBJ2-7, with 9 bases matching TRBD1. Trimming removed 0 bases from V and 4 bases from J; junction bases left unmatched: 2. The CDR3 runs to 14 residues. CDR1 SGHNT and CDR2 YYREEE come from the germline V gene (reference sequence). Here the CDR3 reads CASSLGQGGYEQYF. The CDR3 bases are TGTGCCAGCAGCTTGGGACAGGGGGGATACGAGCAGTACTTC. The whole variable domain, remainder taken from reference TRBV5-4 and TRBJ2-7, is ETGVTQSPTHLIKTRGQQVTLRCSSQSGHNTVSWYQQALGQGPQFIFQYYREEENGRGNFPPRFSGLQFPNYSSELNVNALELDDSALYLCASSLGQGGYEQYFGPGTRLTVT.

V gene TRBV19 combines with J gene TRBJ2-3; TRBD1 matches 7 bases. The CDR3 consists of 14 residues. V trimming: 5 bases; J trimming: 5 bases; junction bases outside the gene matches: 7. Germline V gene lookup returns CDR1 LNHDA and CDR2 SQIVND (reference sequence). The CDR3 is CASSQQGSLDTQYF. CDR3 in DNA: TGTGCCAGTAGTCAACAGGGGTCGTTAGATACGCAGTATTTT.

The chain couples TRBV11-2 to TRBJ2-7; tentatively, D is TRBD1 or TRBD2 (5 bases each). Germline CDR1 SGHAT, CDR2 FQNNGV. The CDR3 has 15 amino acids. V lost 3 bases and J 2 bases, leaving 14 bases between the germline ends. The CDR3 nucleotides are TGTGCCAGCAGCTTTTACAAGGGACGGGCCTACGAGCAGTACTTC. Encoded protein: CASSFYKGRAYEQYF.

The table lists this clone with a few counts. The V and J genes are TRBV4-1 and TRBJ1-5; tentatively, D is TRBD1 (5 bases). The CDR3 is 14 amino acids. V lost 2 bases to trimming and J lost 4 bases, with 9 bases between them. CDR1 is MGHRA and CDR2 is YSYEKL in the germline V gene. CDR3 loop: CASSQRRGNQPQHF. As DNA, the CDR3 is TGCGCCAGCAGCCAACGCCGGGGGAATCAGCCCCAGCATTTT.

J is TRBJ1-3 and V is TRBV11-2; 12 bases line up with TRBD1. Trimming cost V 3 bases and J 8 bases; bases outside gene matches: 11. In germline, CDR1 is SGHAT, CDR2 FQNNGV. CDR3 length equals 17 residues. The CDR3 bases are TGTGCCAGCAGCTTGGACCGGGACAGGGGGCGTTTAGACACCATATATTTT. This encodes CASSLDRDRGRLDTIYF.

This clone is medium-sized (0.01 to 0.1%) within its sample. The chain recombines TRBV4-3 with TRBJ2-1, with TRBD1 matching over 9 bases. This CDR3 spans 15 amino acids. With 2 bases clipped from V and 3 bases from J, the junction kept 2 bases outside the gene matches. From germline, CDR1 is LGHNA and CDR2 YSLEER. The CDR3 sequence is CASSQTTGGYNEQFF. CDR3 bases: TGCGCCAGCAGCCAAACGACAGGGGGCTACAATGAGCAGTTCTTC.

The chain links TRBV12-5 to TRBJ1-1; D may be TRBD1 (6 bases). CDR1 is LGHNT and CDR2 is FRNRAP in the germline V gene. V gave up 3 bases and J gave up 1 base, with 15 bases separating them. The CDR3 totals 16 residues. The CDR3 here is CASGFGDRSRNTEAFF. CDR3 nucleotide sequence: TGTGCTAGTGGTTTCGGCGACAGGTCGAGGAACACTGAAGCTTTCTTT.

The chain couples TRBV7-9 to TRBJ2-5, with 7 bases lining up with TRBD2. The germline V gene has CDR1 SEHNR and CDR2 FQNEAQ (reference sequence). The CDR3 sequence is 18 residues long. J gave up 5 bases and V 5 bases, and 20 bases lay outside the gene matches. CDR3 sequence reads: CASSAPLSGAAVGETQYF. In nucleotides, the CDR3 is TGTGCCAGCAGCGCCCCTCTCAGCGGGGCCGCGGTCGGGGAGACCCAGTACTTC.

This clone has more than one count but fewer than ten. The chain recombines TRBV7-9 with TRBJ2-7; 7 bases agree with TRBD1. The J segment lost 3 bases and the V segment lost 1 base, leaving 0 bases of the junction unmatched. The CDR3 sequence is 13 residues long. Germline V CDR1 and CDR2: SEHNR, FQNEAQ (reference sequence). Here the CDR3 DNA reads TGTGCCAGCAGCTTAGGGACAGGCTACGAGCAGTACTTC. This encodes CASSLGTGYEQYF.

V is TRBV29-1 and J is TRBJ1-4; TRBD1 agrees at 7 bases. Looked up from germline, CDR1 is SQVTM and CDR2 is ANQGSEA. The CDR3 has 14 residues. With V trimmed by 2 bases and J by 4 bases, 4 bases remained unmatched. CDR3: CSVEPTGSNEKLFF. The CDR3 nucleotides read TGCAGCGTTGAACCGACAGGGAGTAATGAAAAACTGTTTTTT.

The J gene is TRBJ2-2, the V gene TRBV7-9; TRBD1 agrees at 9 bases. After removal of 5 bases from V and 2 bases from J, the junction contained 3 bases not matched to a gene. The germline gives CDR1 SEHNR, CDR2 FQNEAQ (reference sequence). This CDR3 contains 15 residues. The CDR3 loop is CASSITGGNTGELFF. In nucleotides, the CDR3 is TGTGCCAGCAGCATCACAGGGGGCAACACCGGGGAGCTGTTTTTT.

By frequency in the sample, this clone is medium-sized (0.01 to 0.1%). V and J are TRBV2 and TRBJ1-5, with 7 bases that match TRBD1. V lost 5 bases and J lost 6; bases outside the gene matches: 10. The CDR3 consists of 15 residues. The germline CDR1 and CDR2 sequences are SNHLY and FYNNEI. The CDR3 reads CASSPGTEHVQPQHF. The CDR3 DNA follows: TGTGCCAGCAGTCCCGGGACAGAACACGTTCAGCCCCAGCATTTT.